This T cell receptor (beta chain) is from a study of cytotoxic CD8 clonotypes in ibrutinib-treated CLL. Study as a whole: The taking of response samples occurred after a median roughly 11 months of treatment, with a range of 6 to 36. The study recorded mean values of almost 260,000 productive templates and under 100,000 productive rearrangements per sample. Study results and limitations: The study found baseline clonality above age-matched healthy donors, tracking circulating CD8+ T-cell counts. Clonality went higher at ibrutinib response and then dropped back toward baseline at progression.

To note about this clone: Its antigen remains unknown.

V shed 5 bases and J 6 bases; nucleotides not matched to a gene: 8. Germline CDR1 reads SGHNT; CDR2 reads YENEEA. The CDR3 sequence is 15 residues long. The assay was immunoSEQ multiplex PCR, and TCRdb's table has in-frame clones only and misses some. The table lists 130,000 or so clones, roughly 77% of them singletons. The J gene is TRBJ2-3, the V gene TRBV11-3; TRBD2 matches 10 bases. The sequenced sample was PBMCs, obtained after 12 months of ibrutinib treatment. The sequence came from a human donor with chronic lymphocytic leukemia. The CDR3 here is CASSRGPSGSDTQYF. DNA for the CDR3: TGTGCCAGCAGCCGGGGGCCTAGCGGGAGTGATACGCAGTATTTT.